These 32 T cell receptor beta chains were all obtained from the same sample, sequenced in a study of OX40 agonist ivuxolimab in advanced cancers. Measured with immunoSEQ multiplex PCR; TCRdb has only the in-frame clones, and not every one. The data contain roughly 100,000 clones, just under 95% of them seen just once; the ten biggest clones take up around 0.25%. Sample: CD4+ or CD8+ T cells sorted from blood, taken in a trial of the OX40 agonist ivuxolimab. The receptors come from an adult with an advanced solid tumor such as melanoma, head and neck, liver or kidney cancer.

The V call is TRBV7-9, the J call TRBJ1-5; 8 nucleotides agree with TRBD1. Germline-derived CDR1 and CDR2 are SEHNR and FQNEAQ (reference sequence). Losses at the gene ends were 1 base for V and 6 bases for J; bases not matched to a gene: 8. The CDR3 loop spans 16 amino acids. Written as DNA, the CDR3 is TGTGCCAGCAGCTTAGGGTCAGGGGGCGAGGGTCAGCCCCAGCATTTT. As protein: CASSLGSGGEGQPQHF.

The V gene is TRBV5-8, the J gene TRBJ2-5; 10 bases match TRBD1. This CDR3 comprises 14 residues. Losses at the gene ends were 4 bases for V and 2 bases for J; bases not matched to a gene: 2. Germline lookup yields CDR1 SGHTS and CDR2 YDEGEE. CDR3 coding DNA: TGTGCCAGCAGCCGGGGACAGGGGCAAGAGACCCAGTACTTC. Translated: CASSRGQGQETQYF.

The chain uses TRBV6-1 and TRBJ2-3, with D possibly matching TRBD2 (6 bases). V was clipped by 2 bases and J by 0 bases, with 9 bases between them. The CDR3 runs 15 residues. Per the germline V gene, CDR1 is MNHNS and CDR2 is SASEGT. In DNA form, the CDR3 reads TGTGCCAGCAGTGAATGGAGGGTCAGCACAGATACGCAGTATTTT. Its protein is CASSEWRVSTDTQYF.

The CDR3 reads CASSERGGDTQYF. The DNA for the CDR3 is TGTGCCAGCAGTGAGAGGGGCGGAGATACGCAGTATTTT. J is TRBJ2-3 and V is TRBV6-1; D could derive from TRBD1 or TRBD2 (5 bases each). Trimming cost V 3 bases and J 5 bases, with 9 bases left between them. The CDR3 spans 13 residues. Germline V gene data show CDR1 as MNHNS and CDR2 as SASEGT.

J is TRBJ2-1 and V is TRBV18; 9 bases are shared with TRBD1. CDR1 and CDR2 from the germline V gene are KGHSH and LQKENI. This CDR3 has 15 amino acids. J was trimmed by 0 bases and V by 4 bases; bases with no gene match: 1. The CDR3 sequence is CASSQDRGSYNEQFF. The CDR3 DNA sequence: TGTGCCAGCTCACAGGACAGGGGCTCCTACAATGAGCAGTTCTTC.

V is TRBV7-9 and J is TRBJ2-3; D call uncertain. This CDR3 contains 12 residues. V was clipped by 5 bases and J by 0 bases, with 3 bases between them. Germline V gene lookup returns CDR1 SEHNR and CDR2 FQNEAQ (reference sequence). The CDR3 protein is CASSISTDTQYF. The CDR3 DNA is TGTGCCAGCAGCATAAGCACAGATACGCAGTATTTT.

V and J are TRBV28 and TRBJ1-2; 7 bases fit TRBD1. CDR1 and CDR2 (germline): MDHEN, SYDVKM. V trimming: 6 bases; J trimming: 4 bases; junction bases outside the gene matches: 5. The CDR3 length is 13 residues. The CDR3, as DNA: TGTGCCAGCAGCACAGGGGTCATCTATGGCTACACCTTC. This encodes CASSTGVIYGYTF.

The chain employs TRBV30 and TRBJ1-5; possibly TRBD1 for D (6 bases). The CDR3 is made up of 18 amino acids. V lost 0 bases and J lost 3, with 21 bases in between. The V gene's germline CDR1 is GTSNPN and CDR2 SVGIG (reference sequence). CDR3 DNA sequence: TGTGCCTGGAGTGTACGAGGAGGGGGGAGGGAGGACAATCAGCCCCAGCATTTT. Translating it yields CAWSVRGGGREDNQPQHF.

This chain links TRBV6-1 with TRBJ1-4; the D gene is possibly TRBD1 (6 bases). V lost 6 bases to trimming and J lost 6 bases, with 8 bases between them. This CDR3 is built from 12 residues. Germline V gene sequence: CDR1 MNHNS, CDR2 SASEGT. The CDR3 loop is CASRWTDEKLFF. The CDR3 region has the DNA TGTGCCAGCAGGTGGACAGATGAAAAACTGTTTTTT.

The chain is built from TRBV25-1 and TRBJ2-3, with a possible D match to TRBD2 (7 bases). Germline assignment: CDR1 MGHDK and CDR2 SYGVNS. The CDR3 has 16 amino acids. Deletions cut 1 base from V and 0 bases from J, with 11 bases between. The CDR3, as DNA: TGTGCCAGCAGTGAATGGGGGGGCGGTAGCACAGATACGCAGTATTTT. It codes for CASSEWGGGSTDTQYF.

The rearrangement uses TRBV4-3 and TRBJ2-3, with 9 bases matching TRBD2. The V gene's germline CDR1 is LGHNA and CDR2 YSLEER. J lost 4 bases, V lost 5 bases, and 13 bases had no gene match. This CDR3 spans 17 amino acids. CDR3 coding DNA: TGCGCCAGCAGCTTAAGGGGAGCGGGAGGATACGCAGATACGCAGTATTTT. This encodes CASSLRGAGGYADTQYF.

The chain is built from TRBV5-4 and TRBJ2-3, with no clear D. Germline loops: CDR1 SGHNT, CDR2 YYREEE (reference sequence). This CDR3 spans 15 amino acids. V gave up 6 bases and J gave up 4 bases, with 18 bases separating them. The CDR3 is CASTQATSNADTQYF. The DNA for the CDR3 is TGTGCCAGCACCCAAGCGACAAGTAACGCAGATACGCAGTATTTT.

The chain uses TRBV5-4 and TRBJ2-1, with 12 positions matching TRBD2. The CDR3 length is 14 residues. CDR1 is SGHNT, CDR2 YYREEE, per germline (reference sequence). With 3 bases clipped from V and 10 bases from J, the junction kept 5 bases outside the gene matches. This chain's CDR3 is CASSSSGRVREQFF. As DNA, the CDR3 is TGTGCCAGCAGCTCTAGCGGGAGGGTGAGGGAGCAGTTCTTC.

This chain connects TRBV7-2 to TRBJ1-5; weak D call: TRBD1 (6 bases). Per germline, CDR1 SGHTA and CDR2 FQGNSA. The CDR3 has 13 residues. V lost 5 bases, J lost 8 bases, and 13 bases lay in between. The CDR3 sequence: CASSQIQGEPQHF. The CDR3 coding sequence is TGTGCCAGCAGCCAGATACAGGGAGAGCCCCAGCATTTT. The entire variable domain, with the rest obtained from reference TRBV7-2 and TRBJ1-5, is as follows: GAGVSQSPSNKVTEKGKDVELRCDPISGHTALYWYRQSLGQGLEFLIYFQGNSAPDKSGLPSDRFSAERTGGSVSTLTIQRTQQEDSAVYLCASSQIQGEPQHFGDGTRLSIL.

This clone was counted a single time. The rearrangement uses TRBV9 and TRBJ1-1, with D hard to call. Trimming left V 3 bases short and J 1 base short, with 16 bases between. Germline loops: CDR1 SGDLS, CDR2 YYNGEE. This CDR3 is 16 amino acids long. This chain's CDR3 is CASSAEEWRWNTEAFF. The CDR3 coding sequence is TGTGCCAGCAGCGCGGAAGAGTGGAGATGGAACACTGAAGCTTTCTTT.

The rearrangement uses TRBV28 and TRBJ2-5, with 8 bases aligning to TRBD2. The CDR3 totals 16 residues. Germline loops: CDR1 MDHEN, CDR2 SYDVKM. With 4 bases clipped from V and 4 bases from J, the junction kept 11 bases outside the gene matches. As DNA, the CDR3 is TGTGCCAGCAGTTACCTGCAGGGTGCGGGGGGAGAGACCCAGTACTTC. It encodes CASSYLQGAGGETQYF.

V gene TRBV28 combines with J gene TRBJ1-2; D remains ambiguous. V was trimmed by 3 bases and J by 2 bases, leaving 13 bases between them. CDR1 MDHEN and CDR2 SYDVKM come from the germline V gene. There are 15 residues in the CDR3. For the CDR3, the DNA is TGTGCCAGCAGTTTCTCGGCGGCTGCCAACTATGGCTACACCTTC. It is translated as CASSFSAAANYGYTF.

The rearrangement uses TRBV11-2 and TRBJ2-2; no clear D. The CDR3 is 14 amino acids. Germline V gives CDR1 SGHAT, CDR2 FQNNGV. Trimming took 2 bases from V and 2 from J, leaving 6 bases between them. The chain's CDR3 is CASSLLLNTGELFF. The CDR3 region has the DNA TGTGCCAGCAGCTTACTTCTAAACACCGGGGAGCTGTTTTTT.

CDR3 bases: TGCGCCAGCAGCCCCTATGGGGTAGACAATGAGCAGTTCTTC. It is translated as CASSPYGVDNEQFF. The rearrangement links TRBV5-1 to TRBJ2-1; D is undetermined. The germline V gene has CDR1 SGHRS and CDR2 YFSETQ. Trimming left V 4 bases short and J 5 bases short, with 13 bases between. The CDR3 runs to 14 residues.

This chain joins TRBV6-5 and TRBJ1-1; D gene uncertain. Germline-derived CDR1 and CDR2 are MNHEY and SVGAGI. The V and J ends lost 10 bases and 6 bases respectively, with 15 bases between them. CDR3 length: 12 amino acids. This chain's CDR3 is CATVGRAPEAFF. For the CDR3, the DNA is TGTGCCACCGTGGGCCGAGCCCCTGAAGCTTTCTTT.

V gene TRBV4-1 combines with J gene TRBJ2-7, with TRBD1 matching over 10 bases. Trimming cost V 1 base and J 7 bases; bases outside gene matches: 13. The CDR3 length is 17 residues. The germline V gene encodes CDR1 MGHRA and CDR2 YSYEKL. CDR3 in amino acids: CASSQAPGTGALREQYF. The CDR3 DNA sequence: TGCGCCAGCAGCCAAGCCCCTGGGACAGGGGCCCTTCGGGAGCAGTACTTC.

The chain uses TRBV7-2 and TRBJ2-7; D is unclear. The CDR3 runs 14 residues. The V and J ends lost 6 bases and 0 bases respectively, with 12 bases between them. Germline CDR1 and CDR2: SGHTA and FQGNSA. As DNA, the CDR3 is TGTGCCAGCAGACCTAGACTGAGCTCCTACGAGCAGTACTTC. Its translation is CASRPRLSSYEQYF.

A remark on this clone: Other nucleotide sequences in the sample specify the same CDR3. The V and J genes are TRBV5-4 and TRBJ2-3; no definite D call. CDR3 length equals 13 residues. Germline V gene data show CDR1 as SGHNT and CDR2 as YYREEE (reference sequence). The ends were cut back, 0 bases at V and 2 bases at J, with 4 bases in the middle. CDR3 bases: TGTGCCAGCAGCTTGGACTCCACAGATACGCAGTATTTT. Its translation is CASSLDSTDTQYF.

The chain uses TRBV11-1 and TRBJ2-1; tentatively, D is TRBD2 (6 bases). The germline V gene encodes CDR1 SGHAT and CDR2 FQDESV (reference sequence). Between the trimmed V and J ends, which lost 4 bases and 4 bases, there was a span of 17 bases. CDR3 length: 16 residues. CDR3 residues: CASSSQAGLAYNEQFF. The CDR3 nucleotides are TGTGCCAGCAGCTCCCAGGCGGGGCTAGCGTACAATGAGCAGTTCTTC. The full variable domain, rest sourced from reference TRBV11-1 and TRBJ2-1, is EAEVAQSPRYKITEKSQAVAFWCDPISGHATLYWYRQILGQGPELLVQFQDESVVDDSQLPKDRFSAERLKGVDSTLKIQPAELGDSAMYLCASSSQAGLAYNEQFFGPGTRLTVL.

The CDR3 sequence is CASSRVGGQLNYGYTF. The CDR3 DNA reads as TGTGCCAGCAGCCGAGTGGGGGGACAGCTTAACTATGGCTACACCTTC. This chain connects TRBV4-2 to TRBJ1-2, with 7 bases matching TRBD1. V lost 4 bases to trimming and J lost 1 base; unmatched junction nucleotides: 9. Germline V lookup: CDR1 LGHNA, CDR2 YNFKEQ. The CDR3 loop spans 16 amino acids.

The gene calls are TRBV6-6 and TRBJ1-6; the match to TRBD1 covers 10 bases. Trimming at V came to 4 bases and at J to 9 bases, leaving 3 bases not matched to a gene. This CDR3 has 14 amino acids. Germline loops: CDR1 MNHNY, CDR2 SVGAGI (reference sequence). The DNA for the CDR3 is TGTGCCAGCAGTTGGGACAGGGGTCGTTCACCCCTCCACTTT. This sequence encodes CASSWDRGRSPLHF.

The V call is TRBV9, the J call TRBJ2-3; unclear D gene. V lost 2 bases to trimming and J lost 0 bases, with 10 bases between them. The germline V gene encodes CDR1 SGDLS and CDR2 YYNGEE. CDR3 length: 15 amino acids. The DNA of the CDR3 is TGTGCCAGCAGCGTGCGCGTCAGTAGCACAGATACGCAGTATTTT. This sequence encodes CASSVRVSSTDTQYF.

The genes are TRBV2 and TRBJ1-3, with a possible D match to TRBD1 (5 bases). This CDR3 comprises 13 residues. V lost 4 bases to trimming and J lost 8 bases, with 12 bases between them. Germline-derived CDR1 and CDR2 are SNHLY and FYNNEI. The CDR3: CASSVQGWHTIYF. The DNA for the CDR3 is TGTGCCAGCAGTGTTCAGGGTTGGCACACCATATATTTT.

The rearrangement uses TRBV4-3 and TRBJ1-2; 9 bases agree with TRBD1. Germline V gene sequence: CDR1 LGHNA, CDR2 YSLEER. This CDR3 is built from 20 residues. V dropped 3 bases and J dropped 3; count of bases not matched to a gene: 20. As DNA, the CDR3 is TGCGCCAGCAGCCATGGGGGGGAAGGGGACAGGGCCCTTGGACACTATGGCTACACCTTC. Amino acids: CASSHGGEGDRALGHYGYTF.

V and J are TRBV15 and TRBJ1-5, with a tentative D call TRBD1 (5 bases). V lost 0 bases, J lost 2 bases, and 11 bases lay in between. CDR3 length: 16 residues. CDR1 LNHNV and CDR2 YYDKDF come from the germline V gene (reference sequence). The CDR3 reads CATSRDYGGGNQPQHF. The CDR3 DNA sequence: TGTGCCACCAGCAGAGATTACGGGGGTGGCAATCAGCCCCAGCATTTT.

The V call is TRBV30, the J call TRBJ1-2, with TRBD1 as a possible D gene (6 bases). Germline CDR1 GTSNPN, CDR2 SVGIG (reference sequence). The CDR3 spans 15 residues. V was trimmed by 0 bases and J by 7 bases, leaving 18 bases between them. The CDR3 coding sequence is TGTGCCTGGAGTGTACGGGTCCCAGGGGATGGTGGCTACACCTTC. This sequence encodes CAWSVRVPGDGGYTF.

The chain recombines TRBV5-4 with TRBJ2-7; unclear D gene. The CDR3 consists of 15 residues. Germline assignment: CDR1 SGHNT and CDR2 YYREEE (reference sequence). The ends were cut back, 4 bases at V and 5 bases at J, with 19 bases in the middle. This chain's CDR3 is CASSQDRAGPNEQYF. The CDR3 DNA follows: TGTGCCAGCAGCCAAGATCGGGCAGGACCTAACGAGCAGTACTTC.